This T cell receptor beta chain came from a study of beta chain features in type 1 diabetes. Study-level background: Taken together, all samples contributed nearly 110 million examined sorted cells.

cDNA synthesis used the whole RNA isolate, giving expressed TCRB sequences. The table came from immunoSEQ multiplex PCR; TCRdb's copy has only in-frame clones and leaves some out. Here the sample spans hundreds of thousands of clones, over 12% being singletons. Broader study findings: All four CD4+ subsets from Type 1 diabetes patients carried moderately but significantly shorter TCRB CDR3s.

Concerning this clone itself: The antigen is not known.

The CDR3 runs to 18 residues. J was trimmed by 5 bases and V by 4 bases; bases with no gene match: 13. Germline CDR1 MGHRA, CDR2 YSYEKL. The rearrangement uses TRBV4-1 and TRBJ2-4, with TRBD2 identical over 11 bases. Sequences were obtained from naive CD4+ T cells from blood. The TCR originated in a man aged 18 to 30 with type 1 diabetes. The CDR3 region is CASSRLAASGGIQNIQYF. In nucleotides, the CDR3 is TGCGCCAGCAGCCGCCTCGCGGCTAGCGGGGGGATACAAAACATTCAGTACTTC.